The clone carrying this T cell receptor beta chain is classed as medium-sized. Its antigen remains unknown. Unique molecular identifiers, one per molecule, were present on every TCR cDNA molecule. MiXCR was run by TCRdb on the 5' RACE reads, yielding one entry per CDR3 protein. Of about 8,000 distinct CDR3 sequences listed, about 10% are singletons. Time point here: sample taken at primary tumor resection. The sample comes from a study of spatial heterogeneity in lung cancer. Turning to the study itself: The study observed each unique TCR and UMI combination more than ten times on average in raw reads.

The germline V and J ends were trimmed by 2 bases and 4 bases, with 14 bases remaining between them. The CDR3 sequence is 15 residues long. Per the germline V gene, CDR1 is SGHRS and CDR2 is YFSETQ. Study-wide results and caveats: Expanded intratumoral alpha and beta TCR counts tracked tumor mutation counts.

The chain couples TRBV5-1 to TRBJ2-3; possibly TRBD2 for D (6 bases). This sequence originates from a male donor with early-stage non-small cell lung cancer. This sample comprised lung tumor tissue, obtained at surgery. The CDR3 DNA reads as TGCGCCAGCAGCTTACGACAAGGAGGGGCAGATACGCAGTATTTT. Residues: CASSLRQGGADTQYF.